This T cell receptor beta chain was documented in a study of cytomegalovirus exposure and HLA in healthy donors. Study details: A prior analysis found about 120 million unique TCR beta sequences from some 200 million T cells.

The PCR made use of 60 Vbeta and 13 Jbeta primers. TCRdb's copy holds only in-frame clones and misses some; the assay was immunoSEQ multiplex PCR. The sample holds over 120,000 clones, roughly 70% seen once. V was shortened by 0 bases and J by 3 bases, with 10 bases between the two germline ends. The CDR3 is 14 residues long. The receptor was derived from a man aged 18 to 30 in good health and CMV-seropositive. This chain uses TRBV5-3 with TRBJ2-7; D is unresolved. TRBV5-3 is recorded as an ORF, its role being uncertain. Material for sequencing was PBMCs. CDR3 in DNA: TGTGCCAGAAGCTTGGGAACCGAGGACTACGAGCAGTACTTC. Protein: CARSLGTEDYEQYF.